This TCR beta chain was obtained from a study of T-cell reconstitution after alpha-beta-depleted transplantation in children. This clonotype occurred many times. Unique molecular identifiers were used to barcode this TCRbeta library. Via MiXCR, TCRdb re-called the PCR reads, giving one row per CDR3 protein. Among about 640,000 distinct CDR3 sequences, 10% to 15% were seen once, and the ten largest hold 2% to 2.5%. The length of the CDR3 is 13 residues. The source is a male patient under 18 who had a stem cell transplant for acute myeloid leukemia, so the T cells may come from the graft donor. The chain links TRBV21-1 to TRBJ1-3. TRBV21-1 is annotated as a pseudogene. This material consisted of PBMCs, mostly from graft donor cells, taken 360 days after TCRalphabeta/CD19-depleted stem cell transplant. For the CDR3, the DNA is TGTGCCAGCAGTCTCTCAGGAGGAAACACCATATATTTT. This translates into CASSLSGGNTIYF.